This TCR beta chain appears in the sequencing data of a study of metastatic and nonmetastatic thyroid tumors. In the authors' workflow: Built for papillary thyroid cancer, a distant-metastasis classifier drew on CDR3 differences across clinicopathological groups. TCRdb called clones again from the PCR reads with MiXCR. In this record, the V and J calls reflect TCRdb's handling and not the investigators' own analysis. The sample holds several thousand clones, 2.5% to 3.5% seen once. This clone was detected many times. The same CDR3 is also encoded by other DNA sequences in this sample. Thyroid surgery had not been preceded by any treatment in any patient. The ends were cut back, 3 bases at V and 5 bases at J, with 11 bases in the middle. Looked up from germline, CDR1 is KGHSH and CDR2 is LQKENI. This CDR3 has 15 residues.

The clonotype was recovered from a female donor with papillary thyroid cancer or a benign thyroid nodule (not recorded which). Some clones in this sample may be carry-over from other donors' samples. J is TRBJ1-6 and V is TRBV18; possible D gene TRBD1, 5 bases. Sequencing was carried out using tumor tissue. This CDR3 reads CASSPSAGHNSPLHF. CDR3 nucleotide sequence: TGTGCCAGCTCACCCTCAGCGGGGCATAATTCACCCCTCCACTTT.